This T cell receptor beta chain came from a study of T-cell memory formation after mild COVID-19. Study overall: Clustering of TCRs was largely donor specific.

This CDR3 spans 17 amino acids. V lost 4 bases and J lost 5; bases outside the gene matches: 13. CDR1 and CDR2 (germline): LGHDT, YNNKEL (reference sequence). From 5'RACE with constant-segment primers came TCR alpha and TCR beta cDNA libraries that carried sample barcodes and UMIs. TCRdb recomputed calls from the 5' RACE reads with MiXCR, one row per CDR3 protein. Of almost 550,000 distinct CDR3 sequences listed, roughly 22% are singletons. Findings and caveats of the study: For contracting clones, CD4+ ones sat mainly in CM and EM, CD8+ in EMRA. While clones contracting from day 15 to 85 were balanced between CD4 and CD8, later expanders leaned CD4+.

About this clonotype: Its antigen is currently unknown.

The V call is TRBV3-1, the J call TRBJ1-1; 10 bases map to TRBD1. Sequencing input: PBMCs or a T cell subset sorted from them (not recorded which). The receptor was isolated from an adult woman who had mild COVID-19 (a few samples of this study predate the infection). Cell type and time point are not known. This CDR3 is CASSRVGTGVRSTEAFF. The CDR3 nucleotides are TGTGCCAGCAGCCGTGTAGGGACAGGGGTACGAAGTACTGAAGCTTTCTTT.